The TCR beta chain under discussion was sequenced for a study of T cell responses to AZD1222 COVID-19 vaccine. The wider study: Second-dose schedules of about 4 or about 12 weeks were combined. General study results and limits: Sampled repertoires all dated from after the peak T cell response.

TCRdb's copy holds only in-frame clones and misses some; the assay was immunoSEQ multiplex PCR. The sample has 90,000 to 140,000 clones, about four fifths seen once. Worth noting for this clone: Antigen unknown.

Germline V lookup: CDR1 MNHEY, CDR2 SVGAGI. The CDR3 length is 14 residues. V gave up 6 bases and J gave up 3 bases; unmatched junction bases: 4. The sample in question was peripheral blood, obtained on day 0 of AZD1222 vaccination. V usage is TRBV6-5 and J usage is TRBJ1-5; 8 bases line up with TRBD1. The receptor's source is an adult in good health. The CDR3 DNA reads as TGTGCCAGCAGGGCGACAGGGGACAATCAGCCCCAGCATTTT. It yields the protein CASRATGDNQPQHF.